The clone carrying this TCR beta chain was observed a handful of times. Antigen: not known. The V end lost 2 bases, the J end lost 3 bases, and 14 bases lay between the germline ends. The CDR3 has 16 residues. This sample stems from a study of T-cell reconstitution after alpha-beta-depleted transplantation in children. Findings of the study overall: Reportedly, alpha-beta T cells present about two months post-transplant originated from several hundred expanded clones of graft origin. The origin of high day-60 TCRbeta diversity in some patients lay in surviving recipient T cells and thymic progenitors. The authors attributed T-cell counts and diversity one year after transplant mostly to newly produced T cells.

This sample's TCRbeta library carried unique molecular identifier barcodes. One entry per CDR3 protein, called by TCRdb with MiXCR from the PCR reads. The top ten hold about 32% of the sample, which has about 420,000 distinct CDR3 sequences, about 16% seen once. The chain combines TRBV12-3 or TRBV12-4 with TRBJ2-1, with D perhaps matching TRBD1 or TRBD2 (5 bases each). The source is a boy under two years old who had a stem cell transplant for Wiskott-Aldrich syndrome, so the T cells may come from the graft donor. The specimen comprised PBMCs, mostly from graft donor cells, sampled 360 days after TCRalphabeta/CD19-depleted stem cell transplant. The CDR3 bases are TGTGCCAGCAGTTTAAGGGGCGGGCCAGTCTACAATGAGCAGTTCTTC. Translation gives CASSLRGGPVYNEQFF.